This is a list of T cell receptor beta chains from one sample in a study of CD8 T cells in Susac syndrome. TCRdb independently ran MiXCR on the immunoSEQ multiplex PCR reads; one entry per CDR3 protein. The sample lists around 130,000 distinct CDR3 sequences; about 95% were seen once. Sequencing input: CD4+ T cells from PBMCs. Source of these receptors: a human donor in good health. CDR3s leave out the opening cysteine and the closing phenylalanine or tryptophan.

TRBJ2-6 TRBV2 ANSEGPGANVLT
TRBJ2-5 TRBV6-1 ASSEAQETQY
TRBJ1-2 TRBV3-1 ASSQKPGNYGYT
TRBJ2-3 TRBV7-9 ASSRAGPDTQY
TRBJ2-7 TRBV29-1 SVEGGQGAPYEQY
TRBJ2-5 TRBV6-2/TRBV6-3 ASIEKGETQY
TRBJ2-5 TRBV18 ASSPGAVEETQY
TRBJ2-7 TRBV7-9 ASSFSPGNPYEQY
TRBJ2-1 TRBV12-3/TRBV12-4 ASSPPGEQF
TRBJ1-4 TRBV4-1 ASSQDRDRVNEKLF
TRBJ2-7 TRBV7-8 ASSAAGTGAAEQY
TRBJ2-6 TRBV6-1 ASSNRRQSFSGANVLT
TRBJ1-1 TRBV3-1 ASSHRAGARNTEAF
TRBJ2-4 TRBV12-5 ASGPPGLAGEEVKNIQY
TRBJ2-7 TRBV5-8 ASSFHYEQY
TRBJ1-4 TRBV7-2 ASSSAGGNEKLF
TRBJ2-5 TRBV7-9 ASSLDRGKTQY
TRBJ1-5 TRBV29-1 SDVDRGIPQPQH
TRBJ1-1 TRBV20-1 RHQRTGGWTEAF
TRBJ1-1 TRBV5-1 ASNRGRNTEAF
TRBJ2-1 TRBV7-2 ASSAITGTPYNEQF
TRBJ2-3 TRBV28 ASSLGAASGDTDTQY
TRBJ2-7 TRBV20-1 SASGLADKYEQY
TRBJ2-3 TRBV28 ASTRGGQGTDTQY
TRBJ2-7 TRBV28 ASSWSQGGEQY
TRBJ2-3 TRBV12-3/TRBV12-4 ASSSRTGGTDTQY
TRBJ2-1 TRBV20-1 SARRGKGRNEQF
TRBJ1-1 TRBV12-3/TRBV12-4 ASRNGLSDTEAF
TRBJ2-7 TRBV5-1 ASSLDPGTAYEQY
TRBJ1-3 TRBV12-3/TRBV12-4 ASKQGGENTIY
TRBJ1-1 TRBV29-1 SVVAFPGGAF
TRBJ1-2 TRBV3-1 ASSQGAALLGGYT
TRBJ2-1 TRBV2 ASSEAGLNNEQF